The T cell receptor beta chain described here comes from a study of T cells in Graves' hyperthyroidism and ophthalmopathy. The investigators amplified TCR beta CDR3 regions from RNA transcripts. During a first-round RT-PCR of the TCR CDR3, the HTBI primer set was used. TCRdb used MiXCR to reprocess the multiplex PCR reads, holding one entry per CDR3 protein. The sample yields hundreds of thousands of distinct CDR3 sequences, about 18% seen once. This clonotype was seen many times. Its target is not known. PBMCs stemmed from more than 7.5 ml fresh peripheral blood. This CDR3 contains 14 residues. The germline gives CDR1 DFQATT, CDR2 SNEGSKA (reference sequence). V dropped 5 bases and J dropped 4 bases, with 17 bases sitting between them. Study outcomes and limitations: From stable hyperthyroidism, ophthalmopathy was separated by a 13 V-J model.

The gene calls are TRBV20-1 and TRBJ2-5; either TRBD1 or TRBD2 may fit D (6 bases each). The sequence was collected from a woman younger than 30 with Graves' hyperthyroidism. The material sequenced was blood. CDR3: CSASQGRIGETQYF. The CDR3 coding sequence is TGCAGTGCTTCGCAGGGGAGGATCGGAGAGACCCAGTACTTC.